This record covers a single TCR beta chain. Its antigen is undetermined. This table comes from immunoSEQ multiplex PCR, and its TCRdb copy is limited to in-frame clones, with some not included. The repertoire holds more than 2,000 clones, with about 68% as singletons. The record originates from a study of OX40 agonist ivuxolimab in advanced cancers. Study at large: As their treatment, patients were administered ivuxolimab, an agonistic anti-OX40 (CD134) antibody.

Study-wide results and limits: On average, CD8+ T cells showed a greater number of expanded clones than CD4+.

The clonotype was recovered from an adult with an advanced solid tumor such as melanoma, head and neck, liver or kidney cancer. The sample in question was CD4+ or CD8+ T cells sorted from blood, obtained in a trial of the OX40 agonist ivuxolimab.

The CDR3 spells CASSLGAGGETQYF. CDR3 in DNA: TGTGCCAGCAGCTTGGGAGCCGGCGGGGAGACCCAGTACTTC. The chain recombines TRBV5-6 with TRBJ2-5, with TRBD2 as a possible D gene (5 bases). Trimming cost V 0 bases and J 5 bases, with 11 bases left between them. The germline gives CDR1 SGHDT, CDR2 YYEEEE. There are 14 residues in the CDR3.